This TCR beta chain was sequenced for a study of blood T cell repertoires in COVID-19. Overall study context: T cells, B-cell-depleted T cells, or PBMCs provided the cDNA or gDNA that served as material.

As processed by the authors: Reference gene primer amplification gave nucleated cell count estimates. Clones were sequenced by immunoSEQ multiplex PCR, and TCRdb holds only the in-frame ones, with some missing. V, J and clone size are taken as reported in that table, and D and trimming were inferred from the DNA itself. The data hold roughly 480,000 clones, with approximately 89% observed a single time. CDR1 MGHDK and CDR2 SYGVNS come from the germline V gene. The V gene end was trimmed by 2 bases and the J gene end by 0 bases; junction bases not matched to a gene: 7. The CDR3 spans 17 residues. The V call is TRBV25-1, the J call TRBJ2-3, with 8 bases identical to TRBD2. The clonotype comes from a man aged 18 to 30 with COVID-19, enrolled during active disease. The material sequenced was peripheral blood. The CDR3 spells CASSERGLAYSTDTQYF. DNA of the CDR3: TGTGCCAGCAGTGAACGAGGACTAGCCTATAGCACAGATACGCAGTATTTT.